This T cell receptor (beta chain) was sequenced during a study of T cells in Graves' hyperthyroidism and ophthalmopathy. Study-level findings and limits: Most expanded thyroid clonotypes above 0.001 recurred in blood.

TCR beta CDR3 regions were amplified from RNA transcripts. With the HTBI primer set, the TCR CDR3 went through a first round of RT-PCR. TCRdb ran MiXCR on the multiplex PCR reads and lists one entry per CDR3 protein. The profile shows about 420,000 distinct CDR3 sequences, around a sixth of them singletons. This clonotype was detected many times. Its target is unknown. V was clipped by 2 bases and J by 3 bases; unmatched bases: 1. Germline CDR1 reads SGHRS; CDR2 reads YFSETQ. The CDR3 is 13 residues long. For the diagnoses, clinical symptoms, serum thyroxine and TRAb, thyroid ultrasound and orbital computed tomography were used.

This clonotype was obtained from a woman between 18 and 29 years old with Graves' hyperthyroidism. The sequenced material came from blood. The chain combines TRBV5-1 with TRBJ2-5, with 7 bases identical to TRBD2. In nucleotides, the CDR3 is TGCGCCAGCAGCTTTGGGGGGGAAGAGACCCAGTACTTC. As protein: CASSFGGEETQYF.